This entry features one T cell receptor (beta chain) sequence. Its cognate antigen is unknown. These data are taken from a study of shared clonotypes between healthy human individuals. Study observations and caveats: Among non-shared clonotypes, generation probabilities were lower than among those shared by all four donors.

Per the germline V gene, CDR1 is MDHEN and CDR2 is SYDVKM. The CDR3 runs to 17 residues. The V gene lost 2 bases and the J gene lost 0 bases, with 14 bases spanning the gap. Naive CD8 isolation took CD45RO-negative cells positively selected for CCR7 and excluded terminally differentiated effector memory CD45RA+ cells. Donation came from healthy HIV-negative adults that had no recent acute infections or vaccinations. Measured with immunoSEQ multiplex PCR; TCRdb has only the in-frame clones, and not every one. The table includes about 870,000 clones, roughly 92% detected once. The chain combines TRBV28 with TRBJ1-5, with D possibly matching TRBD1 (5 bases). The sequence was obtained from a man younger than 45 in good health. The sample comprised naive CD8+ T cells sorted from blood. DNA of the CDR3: TGTGCCAGCAGTTTAAAGGCGTGGGACGATAGCAATCAGCCCCAGCATTTT. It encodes CASSLKAWDDSNQPQHF.